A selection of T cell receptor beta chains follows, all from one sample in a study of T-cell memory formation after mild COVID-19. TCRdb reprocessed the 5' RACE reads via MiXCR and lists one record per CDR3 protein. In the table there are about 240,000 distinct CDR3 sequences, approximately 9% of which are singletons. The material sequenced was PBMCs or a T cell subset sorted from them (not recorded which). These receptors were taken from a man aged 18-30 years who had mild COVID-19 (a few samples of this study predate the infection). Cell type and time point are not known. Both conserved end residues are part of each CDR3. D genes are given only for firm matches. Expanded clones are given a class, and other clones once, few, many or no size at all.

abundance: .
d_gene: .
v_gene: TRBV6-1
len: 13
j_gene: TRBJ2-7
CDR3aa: CASGRTASYEQYF
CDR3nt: TGTGCCAGCGGCAGGACCGCCTCCTACGAGCAGTACTTC

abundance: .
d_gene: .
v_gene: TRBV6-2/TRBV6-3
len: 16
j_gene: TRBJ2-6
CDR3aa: CASSYGRISGANVLTF
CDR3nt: TGTGCCAGCAGTTACGGACGGATCTCTGGGGCCAACGTCCTGACTTTC

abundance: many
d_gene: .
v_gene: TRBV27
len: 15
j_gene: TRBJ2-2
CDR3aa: CASSPLGLNTGELFF
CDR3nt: TGTGCCAGCAGTCCCTTGGGCTTGAACACCGGGGAGCTGTTTTTT

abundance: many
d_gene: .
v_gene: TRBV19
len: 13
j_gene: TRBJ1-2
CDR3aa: CASSPGLGYGYTF
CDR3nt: TGTGCCAGTAGTCCGGGACTGGGCTATGGCTACACCTTC

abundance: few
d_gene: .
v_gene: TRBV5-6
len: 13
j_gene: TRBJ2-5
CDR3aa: CASRAGGQETQYF
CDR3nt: TGTGCCAGCAGGGCCGGGGGCCAGGAGACCCAGTACTTC

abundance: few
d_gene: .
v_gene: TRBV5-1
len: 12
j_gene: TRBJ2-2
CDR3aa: CASSVFEGELFF
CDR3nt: TGCGCCAGCAGCGTTTTCGAAGGGGAGCTGTTTTTT

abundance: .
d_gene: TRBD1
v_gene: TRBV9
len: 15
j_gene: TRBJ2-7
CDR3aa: CASSVEGDRGYEQYF
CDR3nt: TGTGCCAGCAGCGTAGAAGGAGACAGGGGCTACGAGCAGTACTTC

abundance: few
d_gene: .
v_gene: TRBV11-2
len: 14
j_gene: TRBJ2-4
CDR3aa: CASSLTGGPNIQYF
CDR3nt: TGTGCCAGCAGCTTAACGGGGGGCCCAAACATTCAGTACTTC

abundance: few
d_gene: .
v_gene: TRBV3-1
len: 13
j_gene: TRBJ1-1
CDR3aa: CASSQAERTEAFF
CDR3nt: TGTGCCAGCAGCCAAGCAGAGAGAACTGAAGCTTTCTTT

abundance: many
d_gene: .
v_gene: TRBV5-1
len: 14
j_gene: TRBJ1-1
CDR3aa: CASSLYQRNTEAFF
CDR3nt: TGCGCCAGCAGCTTGTACCAACGGAACACTGAAGCTTTCTTT

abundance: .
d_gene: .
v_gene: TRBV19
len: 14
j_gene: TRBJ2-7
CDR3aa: CASSGGPGSYEQYF
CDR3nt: TGTGCCAGTAGTGGGGGACCGGGATCCTACGAGCAGTACTTC

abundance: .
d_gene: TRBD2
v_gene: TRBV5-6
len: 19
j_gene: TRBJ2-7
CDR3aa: CASSLYGTSGGLASYEQYF
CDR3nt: TGTGCCAGCAGCTTGTACGGGACTAGCGGGGGCCTGGCATCCTACGAGCAGTACTTC

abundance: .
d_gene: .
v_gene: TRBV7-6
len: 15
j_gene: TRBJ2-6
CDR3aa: CASSSLTTGANVLTF
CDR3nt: TGTGCCAGCAGTTCCTTAACTACTGGGGCCAACGTCCTGACTTTC

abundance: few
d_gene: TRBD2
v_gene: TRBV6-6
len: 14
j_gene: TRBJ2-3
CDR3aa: CASRLAGGRDTQYF
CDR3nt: TGTGCCAGCAGATTAGCGGGGGGGCGAGATACGCAGTATTTT

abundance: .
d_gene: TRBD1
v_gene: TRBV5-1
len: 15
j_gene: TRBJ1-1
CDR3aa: CASSLAQGMNTEAFF
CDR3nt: TGCGCCAGCAGCTTGGCACAGGGGATGAACACTGAAGCTTTCTTT

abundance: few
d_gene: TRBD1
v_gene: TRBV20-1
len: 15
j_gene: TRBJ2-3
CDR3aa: CSARDPGQGPDTQYF
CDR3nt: TGCAGTGCTAGAGATCCAGGACAGGGACCAGATACGCAGTATTTT

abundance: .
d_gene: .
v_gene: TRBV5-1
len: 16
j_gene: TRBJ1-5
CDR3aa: CASSATGPAGGQPQHF
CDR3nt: TGCGCCAGCAGCGCTACAGGGCCCGCCGGGGGACAGCCCCAGCATTTT

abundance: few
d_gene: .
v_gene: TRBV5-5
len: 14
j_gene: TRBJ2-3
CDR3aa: CASGPLGGSDTQYF
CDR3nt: TGTGCCAGCGGCCCCCTCGGCGGGTCAGATACGCAGTATTTT

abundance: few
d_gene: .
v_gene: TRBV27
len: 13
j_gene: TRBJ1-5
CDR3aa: CASSWGSNQPQHF
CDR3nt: TGTGCCAGCAGTTGGGGGTCCAATCAGCCCCAGCATTTT

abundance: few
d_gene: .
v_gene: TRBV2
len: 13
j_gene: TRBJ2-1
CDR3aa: CASIPAGGNEQFF
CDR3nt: TGTGCCAGCATTCCCGCCGGGGGCAACGAGCAGTTCTTC

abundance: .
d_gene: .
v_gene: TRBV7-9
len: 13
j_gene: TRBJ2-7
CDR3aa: CASSPGHSYEQYF
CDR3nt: TGTGCCAGCAGCCCCGGTCACTCCTACGAGCAGTACTTC

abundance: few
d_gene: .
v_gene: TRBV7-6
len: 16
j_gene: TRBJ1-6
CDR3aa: CASSLGAEGQSSPLHF
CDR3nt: TGTGCCAGCAGCTTAGGGGCCGAGGGCCAGAGTTCACCCCTCCACTTT

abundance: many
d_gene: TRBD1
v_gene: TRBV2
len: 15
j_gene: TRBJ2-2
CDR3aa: CASSRQGPRVGELFF
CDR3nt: TGTGCCAGTTCGCGACAGGGGCCAAGGGTCGGGGAGCTGTTTTTT

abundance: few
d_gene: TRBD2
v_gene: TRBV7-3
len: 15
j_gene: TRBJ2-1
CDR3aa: CASRIAGGPYNEQFF
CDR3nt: TGTGCCAGCAGGATAGCGGGGGGGCCTTACAATGAGCAGTTCTTC

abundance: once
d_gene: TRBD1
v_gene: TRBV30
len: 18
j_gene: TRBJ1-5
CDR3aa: CAWSVSGTGAIGHQPQHF
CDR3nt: TGTGCCTGGAGTGTATCCGGGACAGGGGCGATCGGTCATCAGCCCCAGCATTTT

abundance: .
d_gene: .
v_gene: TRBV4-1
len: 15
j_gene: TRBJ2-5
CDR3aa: CASSPSPGTQETQYF
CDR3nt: TGCGCCAGCAGCCCAAGCCCGGGGACTCAAGAGACCCAGTACTTC

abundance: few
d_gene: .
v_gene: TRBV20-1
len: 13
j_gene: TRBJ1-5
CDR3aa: CSARAGGGQPQHF
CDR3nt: TGCAGTGCTAGAGCCGGGGGTGGTCAGCCCCAGCATTTT

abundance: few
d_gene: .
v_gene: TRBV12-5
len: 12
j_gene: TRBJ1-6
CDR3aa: CASGLAPGPLHF
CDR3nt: TGTGCTAGTGGTTTGGCCCCTGGGCCCCTCCACTTT

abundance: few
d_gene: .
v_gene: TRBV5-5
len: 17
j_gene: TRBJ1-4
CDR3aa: CASSQRWTVQLNEKLFF
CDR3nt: TGTGCCAGCAGCCAACGATGGACAGTGCAACTAAATGAAAAACTGTTTTTT

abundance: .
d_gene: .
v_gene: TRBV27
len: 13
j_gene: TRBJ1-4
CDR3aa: CASSRGTNEKLFF
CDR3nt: TGTGCCAGCAGTCGAGGGACTAATGAAAAACTGTTTTTT

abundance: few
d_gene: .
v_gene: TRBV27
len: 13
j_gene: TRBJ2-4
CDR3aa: CASSWGVKNIQYF
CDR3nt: TGTGCCAGCAGTTGGGGTGTCAAAAACATTCAGTACTTC

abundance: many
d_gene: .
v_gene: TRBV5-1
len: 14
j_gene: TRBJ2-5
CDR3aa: CASSIGTTQETQYF
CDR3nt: TGCGCCAGCAGCATCGGGACAACCCAAGAGACCCAGTACTTC

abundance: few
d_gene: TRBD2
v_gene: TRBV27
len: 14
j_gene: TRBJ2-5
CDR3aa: CASRRTSVQETQYF
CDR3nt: TGTGCCAGCAGGAGGACTAGCGTCCAAGAGACCCAGTACTTC

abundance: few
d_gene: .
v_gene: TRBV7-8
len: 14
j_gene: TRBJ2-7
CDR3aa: CASGGGGFSYEQYF
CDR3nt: TGTGCCAGTGGTGGGGGCGGATTCTCCTACGAGCAGTACTTC

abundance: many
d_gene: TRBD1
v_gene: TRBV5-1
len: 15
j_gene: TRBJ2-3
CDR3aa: CASSLWTGGRDTQYF
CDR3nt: TGCGCCAGCAGCTTATGGACAGGGGGGAGAGATACGCAGTATTTT

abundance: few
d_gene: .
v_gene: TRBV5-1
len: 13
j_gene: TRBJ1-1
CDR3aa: CASSSRGITEAFF
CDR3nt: TGCGCCAGCAGCTCCCGGGGGATCACTGAAGCTTTCTTT

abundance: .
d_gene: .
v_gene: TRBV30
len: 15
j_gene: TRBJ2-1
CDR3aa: CAWSAQGLPYNEQFF
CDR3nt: TGTGCCTGGAGTGCCCAGGGTTTACCCTACAATGAGCAGTTCTTC

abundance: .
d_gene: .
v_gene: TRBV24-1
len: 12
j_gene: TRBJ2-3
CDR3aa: CATSELADTQYF
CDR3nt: TGTGCCACCAGTGAGCTCGCAGATACGCAGTATTTT

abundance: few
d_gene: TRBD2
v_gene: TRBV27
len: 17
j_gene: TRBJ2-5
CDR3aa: CASSLGRTSGGQETQYF
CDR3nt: TGTGCCAGCAGCCTAGGGAGGACTAGCGGGGGACAAGAGACCCAGTACTTC

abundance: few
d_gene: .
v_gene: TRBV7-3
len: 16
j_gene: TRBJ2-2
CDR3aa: CASSLIGGAKSGELFF
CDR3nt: TGTGCCAGCAGCTTAATTGGGGGCGCAAAGTCCGGGGAGCTGTTTTTT

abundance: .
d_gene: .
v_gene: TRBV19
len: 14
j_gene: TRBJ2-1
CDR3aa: CATQDRLHSLNRFF
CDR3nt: TGTGCCACCCAGGACCGGCTGCACTCCTTGAACAGGTTCTTC

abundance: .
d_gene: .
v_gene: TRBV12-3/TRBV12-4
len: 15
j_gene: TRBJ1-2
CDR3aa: CASSLEAGRLSGYTF
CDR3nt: TGTGCCAGCAGTTTAGAGGCAGGGCGTTTGAGTGGCTACACCTTC

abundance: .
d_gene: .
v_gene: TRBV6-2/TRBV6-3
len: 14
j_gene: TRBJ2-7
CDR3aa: CASSYSVPGYEQYF
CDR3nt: TGTGCCAGCAGTTACTCTGTTCCAGGCTACGAGCAGTACTTC

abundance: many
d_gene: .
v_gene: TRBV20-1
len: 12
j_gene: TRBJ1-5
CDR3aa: CRAGGGNQPQHF
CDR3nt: TGCAGGGCGGGAGGGGGGAATCAGCCCCAGCATTTT

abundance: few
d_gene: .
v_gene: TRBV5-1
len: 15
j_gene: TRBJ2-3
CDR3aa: CASSLGRGDTDTQYF
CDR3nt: TGCGCCAGCAGCTTAGGAAGGGGGGACACAGATACGCAGTATTTT

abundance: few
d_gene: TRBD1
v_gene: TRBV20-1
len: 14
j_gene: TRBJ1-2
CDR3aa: CSASLNRGISGYTF
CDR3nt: TGCAGTGCTTCACTAAACAGGGGGATTAGTGGCTACACCTTC

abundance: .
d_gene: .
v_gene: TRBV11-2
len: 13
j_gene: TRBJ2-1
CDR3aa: CASSQDRFHEQFF
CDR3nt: TGTGCCAGCAGCCAAGACAGGTTTCATGAGCAGTTCTTC

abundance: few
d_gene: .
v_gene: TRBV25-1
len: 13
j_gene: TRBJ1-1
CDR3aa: CASSERVTDEAFF
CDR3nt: TGTGCCAGCAGTGAAAGGGTGACAGACGAAGCTTTCTTT

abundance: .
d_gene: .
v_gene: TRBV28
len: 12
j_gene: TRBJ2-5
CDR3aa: CASSFIAETQYF
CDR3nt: TGTGCCAGCAGTTTTATTGCGGAGACCCAGTACTTC

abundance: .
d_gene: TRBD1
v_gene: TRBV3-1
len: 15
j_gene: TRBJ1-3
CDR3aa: CASSQTGHAGNTIYF
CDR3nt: TGTGCCAGCAGTCAGACAGGGCATGCTGGAAACACCATATATTTT

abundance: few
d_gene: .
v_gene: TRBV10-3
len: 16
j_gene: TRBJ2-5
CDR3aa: CAISESTGRGPETQYF
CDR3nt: TGTGCCATCAGTGAGTCGACGGGGCGGGGGCCTGAGACCCAGTACTTC

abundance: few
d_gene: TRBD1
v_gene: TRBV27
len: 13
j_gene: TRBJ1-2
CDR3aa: CASSSRTGRDYTF
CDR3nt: TGTGCCAGCAGTTCACGGACAGGTCGGGACTACACCTTC

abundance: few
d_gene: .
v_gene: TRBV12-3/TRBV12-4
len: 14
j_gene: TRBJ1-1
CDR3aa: CASSRLQGDTEAFF
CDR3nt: TGTGCCAGCAGCCGATTACAGGGAGACACTGAAGCTTTCTTT

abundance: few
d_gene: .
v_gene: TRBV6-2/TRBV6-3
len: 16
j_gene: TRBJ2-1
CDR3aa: CASRPVRRGSYNEQFF
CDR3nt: TGTGCCAGCAGGCCTGTGCGACGGGGCTCCTACAATGAGCAGTTCTTC

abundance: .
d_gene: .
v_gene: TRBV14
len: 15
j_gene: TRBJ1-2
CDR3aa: CASSQVGGGRYGYTF
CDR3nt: TGTGCCAGCAGCCAAGTTGGCGGAGGGAGGTATGGCTACACCTTC

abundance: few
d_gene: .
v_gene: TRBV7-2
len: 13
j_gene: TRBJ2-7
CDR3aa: CASSLPSRDEQYF
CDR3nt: TGTGCCAGCAGCCTCCCATCACGGGACGAGCAGTACTTC

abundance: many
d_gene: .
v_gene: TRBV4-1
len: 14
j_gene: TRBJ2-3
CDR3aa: CASSQGRGTDTQYF
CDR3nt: TGCGCCAGCAGCCAAGGTCGGGGCACAGATACGCAGTATTTT

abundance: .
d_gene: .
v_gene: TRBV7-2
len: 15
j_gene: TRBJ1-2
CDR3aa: CASSHLTAGHYGYTF
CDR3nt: TGTGCCAGCAGCCATCTCACGGCAGGGCACTATGGCTACACCTTC